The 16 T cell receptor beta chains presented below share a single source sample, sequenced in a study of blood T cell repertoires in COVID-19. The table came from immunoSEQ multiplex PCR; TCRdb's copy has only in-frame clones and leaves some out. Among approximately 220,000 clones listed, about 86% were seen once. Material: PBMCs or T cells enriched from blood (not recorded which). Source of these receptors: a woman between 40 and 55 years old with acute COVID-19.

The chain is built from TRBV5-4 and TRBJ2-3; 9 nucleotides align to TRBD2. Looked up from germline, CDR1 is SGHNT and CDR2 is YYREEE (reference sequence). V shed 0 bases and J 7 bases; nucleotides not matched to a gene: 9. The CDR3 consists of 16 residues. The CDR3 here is CASSLVRAGGENTQYF. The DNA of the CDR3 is TGTGCCAGCAGCTTGGTTCGAGCGGGAGGAGAAAATACGCAGTATTTT.

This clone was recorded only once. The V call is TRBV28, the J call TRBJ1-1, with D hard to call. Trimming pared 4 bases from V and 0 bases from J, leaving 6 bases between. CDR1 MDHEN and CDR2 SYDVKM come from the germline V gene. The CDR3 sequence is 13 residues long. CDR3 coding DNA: TGTGCCAGCAGTTCAATAGTGAACACTGAAGCTTTCTTT. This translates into CASSSIVNTEAFF.

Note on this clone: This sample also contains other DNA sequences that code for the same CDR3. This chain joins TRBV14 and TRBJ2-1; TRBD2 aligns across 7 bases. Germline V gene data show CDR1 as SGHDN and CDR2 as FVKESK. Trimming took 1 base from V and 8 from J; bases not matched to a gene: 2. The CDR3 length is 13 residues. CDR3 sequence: CASSQGLAYEQFF. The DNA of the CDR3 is TGTGCCAGCAGCCAAGGACTAGCATATGAGCAGTTCTTC.

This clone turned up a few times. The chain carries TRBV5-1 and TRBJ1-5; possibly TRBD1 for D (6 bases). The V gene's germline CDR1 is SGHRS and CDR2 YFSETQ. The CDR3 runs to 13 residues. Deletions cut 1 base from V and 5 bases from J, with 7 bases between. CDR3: CASSLRGYQPQHF. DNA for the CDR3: TGCGCCAGCAGCTTGAGGGGGTATCAGCCCCAGCATTTT.

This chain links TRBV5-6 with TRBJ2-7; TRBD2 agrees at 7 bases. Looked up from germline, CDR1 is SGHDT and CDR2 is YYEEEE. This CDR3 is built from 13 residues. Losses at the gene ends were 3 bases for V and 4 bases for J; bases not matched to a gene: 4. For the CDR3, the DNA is TGTGCCAGCAGCTCGGCTAGCGGATACGAGCAGTACTTC. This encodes CASSSASGYEQYF.

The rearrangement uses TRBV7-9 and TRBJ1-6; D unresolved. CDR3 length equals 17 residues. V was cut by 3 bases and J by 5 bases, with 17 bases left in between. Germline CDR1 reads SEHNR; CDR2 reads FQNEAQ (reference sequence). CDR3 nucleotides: TGTGCCAGCAGCTTGCCAGGCTCCGGCCCTCATAATTCACCCCTCCACTTT. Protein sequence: CASSLPGSGPHNSPLHF. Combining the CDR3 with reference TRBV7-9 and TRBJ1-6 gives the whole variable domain DTGVSQNPRHKITKRGQNVTFRCDPISEHNRLYWYRQTLGQGPEFLTYFQNEAQLEKSRLLSDRFSAERPKGSFSTLEIQRTEQGDSAMYLCASSLPGSGPHNSPLHFGNGTRLTVT.

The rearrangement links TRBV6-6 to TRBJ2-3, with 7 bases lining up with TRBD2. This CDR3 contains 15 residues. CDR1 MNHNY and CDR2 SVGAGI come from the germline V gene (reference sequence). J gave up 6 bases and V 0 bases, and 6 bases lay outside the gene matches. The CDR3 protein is CASSYSAGPLDTQYF. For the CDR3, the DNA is TGTGCCAGCAGTTACTCAGCGGGGCCCCTCGATACGCAGTATTTT.

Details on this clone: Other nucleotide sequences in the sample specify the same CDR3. The chain's CDR3 is CASSFGGRGNQPQHF. CDR3 bases: TGTGCCAGCAGTTTTGGAGGGAGAGGGAATCAGCCCCAGCATTTT. J is TRBJ1-5 and V is TRBV28, with no clear D. Germline-derived CDR1 and CDR2 are MDHEN and SYDVKM. Trimming removed 3 bases at V and 4 bases at J, with 13 bases between. The CDR3 spans 15 residues.

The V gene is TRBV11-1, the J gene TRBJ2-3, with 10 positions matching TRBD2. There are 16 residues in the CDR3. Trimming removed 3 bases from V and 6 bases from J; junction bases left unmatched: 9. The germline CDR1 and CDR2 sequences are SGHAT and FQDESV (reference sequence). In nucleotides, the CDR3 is TGTGCCAGCAGCTTCGCTAGCGGGAGTGAGAGGGATACGCAGTATTTT. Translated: CASSFASGSERDTQYF.

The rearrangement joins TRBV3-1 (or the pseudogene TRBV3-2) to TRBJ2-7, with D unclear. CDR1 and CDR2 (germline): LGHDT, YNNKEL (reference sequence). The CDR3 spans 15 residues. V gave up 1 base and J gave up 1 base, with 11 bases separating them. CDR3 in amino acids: CASSQVFETSYEQYF. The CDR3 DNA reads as TGTGCCAGCAGCCAAGTATTCGAAACATCCTACGAGCAGTACTTC.

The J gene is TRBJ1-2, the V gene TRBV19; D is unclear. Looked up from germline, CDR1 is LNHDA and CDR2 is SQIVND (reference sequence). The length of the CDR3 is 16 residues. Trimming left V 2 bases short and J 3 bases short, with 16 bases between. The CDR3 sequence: CASSITWATSHYGYTF. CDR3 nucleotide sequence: TGTGCCAGTAGTATAACCTGGGCCACGTCGCACTATGGCTACACCTTC.

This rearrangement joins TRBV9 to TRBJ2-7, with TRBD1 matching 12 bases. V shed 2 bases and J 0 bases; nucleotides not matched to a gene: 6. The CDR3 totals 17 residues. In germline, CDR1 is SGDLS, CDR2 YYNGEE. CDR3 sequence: CASSVGTGGYFSYEQYF. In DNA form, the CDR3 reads TGTGCCAGCAGCGTGGGGACAGGGGGCTATTTCTCCTACGAGCAGTACTTC.

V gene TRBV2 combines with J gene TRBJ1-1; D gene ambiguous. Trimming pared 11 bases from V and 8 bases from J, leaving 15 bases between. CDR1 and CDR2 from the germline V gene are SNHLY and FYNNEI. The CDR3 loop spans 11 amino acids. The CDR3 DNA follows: TGTGCCGCTCAGGCGGGATTCGAAGCTTTCTTT. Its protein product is CAAQAGFEAFF.

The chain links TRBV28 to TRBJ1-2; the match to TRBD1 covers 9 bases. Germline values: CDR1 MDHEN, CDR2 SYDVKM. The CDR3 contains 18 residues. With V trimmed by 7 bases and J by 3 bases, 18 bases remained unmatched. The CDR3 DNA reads TGTGCCAGCAATATTTTTACCGGGACAGGGATTGTCCACTATGGCTACACCTTC. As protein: CASNIFTGTGIVHYGYTF.

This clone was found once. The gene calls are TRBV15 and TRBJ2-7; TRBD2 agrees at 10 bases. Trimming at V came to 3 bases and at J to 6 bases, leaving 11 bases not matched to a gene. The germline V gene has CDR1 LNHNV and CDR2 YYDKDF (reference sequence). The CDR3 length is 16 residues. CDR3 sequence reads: CATSRGLLAGDGEQYF. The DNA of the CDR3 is TGTGCCACCAGCAGGGGCCTTCTAGCGGGAGATGGCGAGCAGTACTTC. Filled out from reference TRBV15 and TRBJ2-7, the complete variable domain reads DAMVIQNPRYQVTQFGKPVTLSCSQTLNHNVMYWYQQKSSQAPKLLFHYYDKDFNNEADTPDNFQSRRPNTSFCFLDIRSPGLGDTAMYLCATSRGLLAGDGEQYFGPGTRLTVT.

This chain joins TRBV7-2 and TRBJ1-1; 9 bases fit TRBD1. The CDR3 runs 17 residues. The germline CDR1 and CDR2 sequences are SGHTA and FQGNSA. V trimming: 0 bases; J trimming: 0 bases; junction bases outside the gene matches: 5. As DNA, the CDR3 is TGTGCCAGCAGCTTAGCGGACAGGGGATCAATGAACACTGAAGCTTTCTTT. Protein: CASSLADRGSMNTEAFF.